These T cell receptor beta chains were read from a single sample in a study of CD8+ T cells in alopecia areata. The repertoire was sequenced with immunoSEQ multiplex PCR; TCRdb's copy has only in-frame clones and lacks some. This table holds around 190,000 clones, around three fifths found once. This specimen was CD4+ T cells sorted from blood, taken at week 4, from a patient treated with tofacitinib. These receptors were collected from a human donor with alopecia areata. Each CDR3 is given with its conserved first and last residue. The order of the fields is J gene, D gene, V gene, clone size, CDR3 protein, CDR3 DNA. D genes are given only for firm matches. The size of a clone is reported for some rows only, either as once, few or many, or as a class for expanded clones.

j_call: TRBJ2-2
d_call: -
v_call: TRBV25-1
clone_size: -
cdr3_aa: CASSGQGSTGELFF
cdr3_nt: TGTGCCAGCAGTGGTCAGGGAAGCACCGGGGAGCTGTTTTTT

j_call: TRBJ2-3
d_call: -
v_call: TRBV11-2
clone_size: -
cdr3_aa: CASSPDPASPFTDTQYF
cdr3_nt: TGTGCCAGCAGCCCCGACCCGGCTAGTCCATTCACAGATACGCAGTATTTT

j_call: TRBJ1-5
d_call: TRBD1
v_call: TRBV29-1
clone_size: few
cdr3_aa: CSVGTGGGEPQHF
cdr3_nt: TGCAGCGTCGGGACAGGGGGCGGAGAGCCCCAGCATTTT

j_call: TRBJ1-4
d_call: -
v_call: TRBV29-1
clone_size: few
cdr3_aa: CSVEQNEKLFF
cdr3_nt: TGCAGCGTTGAACAGAATGAAAAACTGTTTTTT

j_call: TRBJ2-7
d_call: -
v_call: TRBV6-5
clone_size: -
cdr3_aa: CASSYHEGYEQYF
cdr3_nt: TGTGCCAGCAGTTACCACGAGGGGTACGAGCAGTACTTC

j_call: TRBJ2-2
d_call: TRBD2
v_call: TRBV29-1
clone_size: -
cdr3_aa: CSAGPAGGTGELFF
cdr3_nt: TGCAGCGCTGGCCCAGCGGGGGGCACCGGGGAGCTGTTTTTT

j_call: TRBJ2-6
d_call: -
v_call: TRBV7-9
clone_size: -
cdr3_aa: CASSIRGFSGANVLTF
cdr3_nt: TGTGCCAGCAGCATTCGAGGGTTCTCTGGGGCCAACGTCCTGACTTTC

j_call: TRBJ2-6
d_call: -
v_call: TRBV30
clone_size: once
cdr3_aa: CAWSVLPSSGANVLTF
cdr3_nt: TGTGCCTGGAGTGTTCTGCCAAGCTCTGGGGCCAACGTCCTGACTTTC

j_call: TRBJ2-7
d_call: -
v_call: TRBV29-1
clone_size: -
cdr3_aa: CSVGQMGGLEQYF
cdr3_nt: TGCAGCGTTGGCCAAATGGGTGGCCTCGAGCAGTACTTC

j_call: TRBJ1-1
d_call: -
v_call: TRBV12-5
clone_size: -
cdr3_aa: CATAWGENTDAFF
cdr3_nt: TGTGCTACTGCGTGGGGAGAGAACACTGACGCTTTCTTT

j_call: TRBJ2-2
d_call: -
v_call: TRBV7-2
clone_size: -
cdr3_aa: CASSAYTGELFF
cdr3_nt: TGTGCCAGCAGCGCTTATACCGGGGAGCTGTTTTTT

j_call: TRBJ2-2
d_call: -
v_call: TRBV14
clone_size: -
cdr3_aa: CASSFTRDTGELFF
cdr3_nt: TGTGCCAGCAGCTTTACAAGAGACACCGGGGAGCTGTTTTTT

j_call: TRBJ1-3
d_call: -
v_call: TRBV29-1
clone_size: -
cdr3_aa: CSVGGRNSGNTIYF
cdr3_nt: TGCAGCGTTGGGGGACGGAACTCTGGAAACACCATATATTTT

j_call: TRBJ1-1
d_call: -
v_call: TRBV29-1
clone_size: -
cdr3_aa: CSVWGSNTEAFF
cdr3_nt: TGCAGCGTTTGGGGTTCGAACACTGAAGCTTTCTTT

j_call: TRBJ1-2
d_call: -
v_call: TRBV4-1
clone_size: -
cdr3_aa: CASSQDRRGYTF
cdr3_nt: TGCGCCAGCAGCCAAGATCGTCGTGGCTACACCTTC

j_call: TRBJ2-1
d_call: -
v_call: TRBV4-1
clone_size: -
cdr3_aa: CASSQDSGRVGNEQFF
cdr3_nt: TGCGCCAGCAGCCAAGATTCCGGAAGGGTGGGGAATGAGCAGTTCTTC

j_call: TRBJ2-3
d_call: TRBD2
v_call: TRBV7-9
clone_size: few
cdr3_aa: CASSLSRGGPDTQYF
cdr3_nt: TGTGCCAGCAGCTTATCGCGGGGGGGCCCAGATACGCAGTATTTT

j_call: TRBJ2-3
d_call: -
v_call: TRBV7-9
clone_size: -
cdr3_aa: CASSPAPDTFSSTDTQYF
cdr3_nt: TGTGCCAGCAGCCCAGCCCCCGACACTTTCTCTAGCACAGATACGCAGTATTTT

j_call: TRBJ1-1
d_call: -
v_call: TRBV7-8
clone_size: -
cdr3_aa: CASTKFWEGNTEAFF
cdr3_nt: TGTGCCAGCACCAAATTCTGGGAGGGGAACACTGAAGCTTTCTTT

j_call: TRBJ1-2
d_call: -
v_call: TRBV5-6
clone_size: -
cdr3_aa: CASSLGANYGYTF
cdr3_nt: TGTGCCAGCAGCTTAGGAGCTAACTATGGCTACACCTTC

j_call: TRBJ1-2
d_call: -
v_call: TRBV7-8
clone_size: -
cdr3_aa: CASSLDRVNNYGYTF
cdr3_nt: TGTGCCAGCAGCTTAGACAGGGTCAATAACTATGGCTACACCTTC

j_call: TRBJ2-2
d_call: -
v_call: TRBV2
clone_size: -
cdr3_aa: CASSGRAQNTGELFF
cdr3_nt: TGTGCCAGCAGCGGGCGGGCTCAGAACACCGGGGAGCTGTTTTTT

j_call: TRBJ2-7
d_call: TRBD1
v_call: TRBV2
clone_size: few
cdr3_aa: CASTPQGHSYEQYF
cdr3_nt: TGTGCCAGCACCCCACAGGGGCACTCCTACGAGCAGTACTTC

j_call: TRBJ2-5
d_call: -
v_call: TRBV5-1
clone_size: -
cdr3_aa: CASSPLPGVDETQYF
cdr3_nt: TGCGCCAGCAGCCCGTTGCCGGGGGTGGATGAGACCCAGTACTTC

j_call: TRBJ2-2
d_call: TRBD1
v_call: TRBV4-3
clone_size: -
cdr3_aa: CASSLRGGSGELFF
cdr3_nt: TGCGCCAGCAGCCTCCGAGGGGGCTCCGGGGAGCTGTTTTTT

j_call: TRBJ2-1
d_call: TRBD2
v_call: TRBV5-1
clone_size: few
cdr3_aa: CASGTGGGASYNEQFF
cdr3_nt: TGCGCCAGCGGAACCGGCGGGGGGGCATCCTACAATGAGCAGTTCTTC

j_call: TRBJ2-3
d_call: -
v_call: TRBV29-1
clone_size: few
cdr3_aa: CSPRKQGSTDTQYF
cdr3_nt: TGCAGCCCCCGGAAGCAGGGCAGCACAGATACGCAGTATTTT

j_call: TRBJ2-5
d_call: TRBD1
v_call: TRBV5-1
clone_size: -
cdr3_aa: CASSSPQGQKVETQYF
cdr3_nt: TGCGCCAGCAGCTCGCCCCAGGGACAGAAGGTGGAGACCCAGTACTTC

j_call: TRBJ2-2
d_call: -
v_call: TRBV4-3
clone_size: -
cdr3_aa: CASSQMTRSVAGELFF
cdr3_nt: TGCGCCAGCAGCCAGATGACTAGATCGGTGGCGGGGGAGCTGTTTTTT

j_call: TRBJ1-2
d_call: -
v_call: TRBV27
clone_size: -
cdr3_aa: CASSLSRGASYGYTF
cdr3_nt: TGTGCCAGCAGTCTCTCCCGGGGGGCTAGCTATGGCTACACCTTC

j_call: TRBJ2-7
d_call: TRBD1
v_call: TRBV5-1
clone_size: -
cdr3_aa: CASSPGGQGSEQYF
cdr3_nt: TGCGCCAGCAGCCCTGGGGGACAGGGATCCGAGCAGTACTTC

j_call: TRBJ1-1
d_call: TRBD1
v_call: TRBV30
clone_size: -
cdr3_aa: CAWSRQGDTEAFF
cdr3_nt: TGTGCCTGGAGCCGACAGGGGGACACTGAAGCTTTCTTT

j_call: TRBJ1-2
d_call: TRBD1
v_call: TRBV29-1
clone_size: -
cdr3_aa: CSVRQGAIDYGYTF
cdr3_nt: TGCAGCGTTCGACAGGGTGCTATCGACTATGGCTACACCTTC

j_call: TRBJ2-5
d_call: -
v_call: TRBV23-1
clone_size: -
cdr3_aa: CASTYPGTWETQYF
cdr3_nt: TGCGCCAGCACCTACCCCGGGACATGGGAGACCCAGTACTTC

j_call: TRBJ1-1
d_call: TRBD1
v_call: TRBV29-1
clone_size: -
cdr3_aa: CSVEFQGGTEAFF
cdr3_nt: TGCAGCGTTGAATTTCAGGGGGGGACTGAAGCTTTCTTT

j_call: TRBJ1-5
d_call: -
v_call: TRBV29-1
clone_size: -
cdr3_aa: CSVRENSNQPQHF
cdr3_nt: TGCAGCGTTCGGGAGAATAGCAATCAGCCCCAGCATTTT

j_call: TRBJ2-2
d_call: TRBD1
v_call: TRBV2
clone_size: -
cdr3_aa: CASSRQGNTGELFF
cdr3_nt: TGTGCCAGCAGTCGACAGGGGAACACCGGGGAGCTGTTTTTT

j_call: TRBJ2-3
d_call: TRBD2
v_call: TRBV29-1
clone_size: -
cdr3_aa: CSVESGGGTDTQYF
cdr3_nt: TGCAGCGTTGAGAGCGGGGGGGGCACAGATACGCAGTATTTT

j_call: TRBJ2-1
d_call: TRBD1
v_call: TRBV30
clone_size: -
cdr3_aa: CAWRQGAGYEQFF
cdr3_nt: TGTGCCTGGAGACAGGGGGCGGGTTATGAGCAGTTCTTC

j_call: TRBJ1-4
d_call: -
v_call: TRBV5-1
clone_size: -
cdr3_aa: CASSFNIAPNEKLFF
cdr3_nt: TGCGCCAGCAGCTTCAACATTGCTCCTAATGAAAAACTGTTTTTT

j_call: TRBJ1-1
d_call: -
v_call: TRBV29-1
clone_size: -
cdr3_aa: CSVVDRQGTEAFF
cdr3_nt: TGCAGCGTTGTTGACAGGCAAGGCACTGAAGCTTTCTTT

j_call: TRBJ1-1
d_call: -
v_call: TRBV5-1
clone_size: -
cdr3_aa: CASSWSGGRNTEAFF
cdr3_nt: TGCGCCAGCAGCTGGTCCGGGGGGAGAAACACTGAAGCTTTCTTT

j_call: TRBJ1-3
d_call: -
v_call: TRBV11-2
clone_size: -
cdr3_aa: CASSLVQTGIGNTIYF
cdr3_nt: TGTGCCAGCAGCTTAGTCCAAACAGGGATAGGAAACACCATATATTTT

j_call: TRBJ1-2
d_call: -
v_call: TRBV20-1
clone_size: -
cdr3_aa: CSARDLYGYTF
cdr3_nt: TGCAGTGCTAGAGATCTATATGGCTACACCTTC

j_call: TRBJ1-2
d_call: -
v_call: TRBV10-3
clone_size: -
cdr3_aa: CAISEVSGSGGYTF
cdr3_nt: TGTGCCATCAGTGAAGTATCGGGATCTGGGGGCTACACCTTC